Detailed here is one T cell receptor beta chain. This clone was counted a single time. Its antigen specificity is not known. It has no much larger one-base neighbor in the sample; base qualities were not kept. The source of the sample is a study of shared T cell receptors in the human thymus (dated by TCRdb to about 2021). About the study as a whole: The study examined how self-reactive, shared T-cell receptor alpha chains are generated in the human thymus.

Spanning cysteine to phenylalanine, the CDR3 consists of 17 amino acids. This entry keeps only the CDR3 DNA: 51 bases, framed from base 1. CDR1 and CDR2 (MNHEY, SMNVEV) derive from the germline V gene (reference sequence). The library was prepared using the immunoSEQ multiplex PCR assay. TCRdb re-hosts the immuneACCESS table, in-frame sequences only. Its copies lack some clones; in the studies checked, an unresolved V gene accounts for under half of them, and the cause for the rest is not known. This sample comprises about 380,000 clones, just under 95% of them detected only once. The ten largest clonotypes hold about 0.02% of the sample.

Sample: thymocytes. This chain joins TRBV27 to TRBJ2-5, with TRBD2 matching 15 junction bases. The end of the DNA is better explained by TRBJ2-7, so the J call may be wrong. This receptor was taken from a human donor. Here is the DNA: TGTGCCAGCAGATTCGGACTAGCGGGAGGGCGTGGGGGCGAGCAGTACTTC. Translated, it gives CASRFGLAGGRGGEQYF.